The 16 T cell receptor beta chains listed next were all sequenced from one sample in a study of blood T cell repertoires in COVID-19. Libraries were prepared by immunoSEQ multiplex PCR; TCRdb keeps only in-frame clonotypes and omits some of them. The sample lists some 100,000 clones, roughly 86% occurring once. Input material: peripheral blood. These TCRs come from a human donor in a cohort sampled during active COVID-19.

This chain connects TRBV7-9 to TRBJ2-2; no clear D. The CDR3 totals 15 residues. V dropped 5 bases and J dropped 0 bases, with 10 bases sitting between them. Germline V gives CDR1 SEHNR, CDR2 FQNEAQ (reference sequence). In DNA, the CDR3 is TGTGCCAGCAGCCTCAGCGTAGCGAACACCGGGGAGCTGTTTTTT. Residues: CASSLSVANTGELFF.

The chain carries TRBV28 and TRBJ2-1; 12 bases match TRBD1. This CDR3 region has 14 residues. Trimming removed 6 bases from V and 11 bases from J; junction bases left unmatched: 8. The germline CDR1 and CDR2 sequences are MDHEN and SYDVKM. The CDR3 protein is CASSSGQGALKQFF. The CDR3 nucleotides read TGTGCCAGCAGCTCGGGACAGGGGGCTTTAAAGCAGTTCTTC. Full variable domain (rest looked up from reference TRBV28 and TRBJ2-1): DVKVTQSSRYLVKRTGEKVFLECVQDMDHENMFWYRQDPGLGLRLIYFSYDVKMKEKGDIPEGYSVSREKKERFSLILESASTNQTSMYLCASSSGQGALKQFFGPGTRLTVL.

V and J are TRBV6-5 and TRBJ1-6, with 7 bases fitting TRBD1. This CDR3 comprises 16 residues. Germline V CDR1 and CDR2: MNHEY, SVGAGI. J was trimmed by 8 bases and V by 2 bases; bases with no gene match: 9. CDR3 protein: CASSYGVGGGDSPLHF. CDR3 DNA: TGTGCCAGCAGTTACGGGGTTGGAGGGGGCGATTCACCCCTCCACTTT.

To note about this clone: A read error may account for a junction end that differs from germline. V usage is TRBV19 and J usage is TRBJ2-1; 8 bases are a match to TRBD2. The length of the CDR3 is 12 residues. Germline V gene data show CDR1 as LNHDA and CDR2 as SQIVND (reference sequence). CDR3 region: CASSVTRGGGVF. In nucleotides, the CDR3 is TGTGCCAGTAGTGTCACTCGGGGGGGAGGCGTCTTC.

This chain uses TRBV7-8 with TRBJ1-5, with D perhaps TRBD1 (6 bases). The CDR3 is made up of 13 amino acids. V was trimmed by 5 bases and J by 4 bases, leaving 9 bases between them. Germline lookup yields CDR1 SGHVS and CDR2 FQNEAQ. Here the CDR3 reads CASSPDRNQPQHF. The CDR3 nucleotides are TGTGCCAGCAGCCCTGACAGGAATCAGCCCCAGCATTTT.

CDR3 DNA sequence: TGTGCCAGCAGTGGTGGCCACCCAGAGACCCAGTACTTC. Encoded protein: CASSGGHPETQYF. The rearrangement joins TRBV2 to TRBJ2-5, with D unresolved. Trimming took off 4 bases at V and 4 bases at J, with 10 bases between the two ends. The CDR3 totals 13 residues. Germline V CDR1 and CDR2: SNHLY, FYNNEI.

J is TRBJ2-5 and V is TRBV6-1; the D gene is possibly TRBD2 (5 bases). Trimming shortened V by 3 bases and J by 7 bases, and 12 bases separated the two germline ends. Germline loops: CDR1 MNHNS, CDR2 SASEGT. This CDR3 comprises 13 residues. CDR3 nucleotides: TGTGCCAGCAGTGATACCGGGGTAGGGACCCAGTACTTC. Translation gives CASSDTGVGTQYF.

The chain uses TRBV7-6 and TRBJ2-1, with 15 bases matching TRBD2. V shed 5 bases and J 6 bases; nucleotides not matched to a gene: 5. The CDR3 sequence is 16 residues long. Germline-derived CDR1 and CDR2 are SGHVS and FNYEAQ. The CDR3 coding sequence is TGTGCCAGCAGCCCCCGGACTAGCGGGGGGGTCAATGAGCAGTTCTTC. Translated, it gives CASSPRTSGGVNEQFF.

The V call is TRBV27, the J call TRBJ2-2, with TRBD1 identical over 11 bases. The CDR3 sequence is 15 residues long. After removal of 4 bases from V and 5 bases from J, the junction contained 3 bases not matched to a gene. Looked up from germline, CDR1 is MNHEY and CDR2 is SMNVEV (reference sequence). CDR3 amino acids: CASSSGTGGTGELFF. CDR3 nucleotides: TGTGCCAGCAGTTCGGGGACAGGGGGGACCGGGGAGCTGTTTTTT.

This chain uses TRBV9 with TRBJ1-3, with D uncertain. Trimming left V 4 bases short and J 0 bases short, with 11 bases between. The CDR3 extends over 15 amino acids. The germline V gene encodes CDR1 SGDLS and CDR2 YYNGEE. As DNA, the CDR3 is TGTGCCAGCAGCACGGGGAAATTCTCTGGAAACACCATATATTTT. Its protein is CASSTGKFSGNTIYF.

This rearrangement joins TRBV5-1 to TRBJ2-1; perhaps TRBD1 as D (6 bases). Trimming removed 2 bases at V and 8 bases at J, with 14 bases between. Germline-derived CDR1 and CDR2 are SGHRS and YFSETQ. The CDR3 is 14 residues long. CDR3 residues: CASSFKSAGDEQFF. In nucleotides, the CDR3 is TGCGCCAGCAGCTTCAAATCGGCAGGGGATGAGCAGTTCTTC.

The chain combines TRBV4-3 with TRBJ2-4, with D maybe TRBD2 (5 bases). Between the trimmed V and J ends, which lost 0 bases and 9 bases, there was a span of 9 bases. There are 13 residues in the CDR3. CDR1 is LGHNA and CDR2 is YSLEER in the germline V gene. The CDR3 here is CASSQEGVGIQYF. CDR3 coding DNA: TGCGCCAGCAGCCAAGAGGGAGTCGGCATTCAGTACTTC.

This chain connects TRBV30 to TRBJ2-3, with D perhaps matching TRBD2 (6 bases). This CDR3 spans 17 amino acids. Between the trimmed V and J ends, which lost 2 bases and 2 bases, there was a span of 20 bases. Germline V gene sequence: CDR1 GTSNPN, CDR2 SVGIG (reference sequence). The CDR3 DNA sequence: TGTGCCTGGAGTAATGGGAGGCCTCTGGGGTCCACAGATACGCAGTATTTT. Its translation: CAWSNGRPLGSTDTQYF. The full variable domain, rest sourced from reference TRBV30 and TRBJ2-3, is SQTIHQWPATLVQPVGSPLSLECTVEGTSNPNLYWYRQAAGRGLQLLFYSVGIGQISSEVPQNLSASRPQDRQFILSSKKLLLSDSGFYLCAWSNGRPLGSTDTQYFGPGTRLTVL.

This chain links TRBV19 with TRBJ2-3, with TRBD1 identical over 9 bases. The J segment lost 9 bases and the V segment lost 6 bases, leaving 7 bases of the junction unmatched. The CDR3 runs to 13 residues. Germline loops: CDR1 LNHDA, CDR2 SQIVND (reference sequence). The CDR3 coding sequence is TGTGCCAGTAGACGGGACAGGGAGGACACGCAGTATTTT. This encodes CASRRDREDTQYF.

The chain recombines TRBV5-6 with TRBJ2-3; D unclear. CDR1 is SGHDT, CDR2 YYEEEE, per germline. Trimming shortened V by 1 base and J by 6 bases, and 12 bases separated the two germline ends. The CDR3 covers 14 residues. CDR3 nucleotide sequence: TGTGCCAGCAGCTTGATAACGGTTGAGGATACGCAGTATTTT. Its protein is CASSLITVEDTQYF.

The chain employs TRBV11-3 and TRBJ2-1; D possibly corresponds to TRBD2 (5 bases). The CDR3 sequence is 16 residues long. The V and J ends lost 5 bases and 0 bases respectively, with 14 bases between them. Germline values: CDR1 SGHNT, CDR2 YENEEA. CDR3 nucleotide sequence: TGTGCCAGCAGCCCACGCGCTAGCAACTCCTACAATGAGCAGTTCTTC. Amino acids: CASSPRASNSYNEQFF.